This T cell receptor (beta chain) originates from a study of cytomegalovirus exposure and HLA in healthy donors. The CDR3 covers 13 residues. The germline CDR1 and CDR2 sequences are GTSNPN and SVGIG (reference sequence). Trimming took 5 bases from V and 2 from J, leaving 12 bases between them. The primer mix had 60 Vbeta and 13 Jbeta primers. Produced via immunoSEQ multiplex PCR; TCRdb's table is partial and in-frame only. Of roughly 170,000 clones in the sample, 75% to 90% were seen once. The chain employs TRBV30 and TRBJ1-1; D is ambiguous. This TCR was sampled from a woman between 45 and 60 years old in good health and CMV-seropositive. The source material was PBMCs. The CDR3 loop is CAWDMAGNTEAFF. CDR3 nucleotides: TGTGCCTGGGACATGGCAGGAAACACTGAAGCTTTCTTT.